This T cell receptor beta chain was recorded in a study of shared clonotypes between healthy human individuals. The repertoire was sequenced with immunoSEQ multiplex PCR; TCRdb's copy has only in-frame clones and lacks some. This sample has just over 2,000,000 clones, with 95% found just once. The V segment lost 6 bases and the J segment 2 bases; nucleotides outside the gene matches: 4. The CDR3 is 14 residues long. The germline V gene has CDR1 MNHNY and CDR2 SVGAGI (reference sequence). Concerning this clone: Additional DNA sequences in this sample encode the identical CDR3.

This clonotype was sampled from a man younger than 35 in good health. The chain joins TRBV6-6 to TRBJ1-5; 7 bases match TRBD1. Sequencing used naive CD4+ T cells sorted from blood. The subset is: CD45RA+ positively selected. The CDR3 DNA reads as TGTGCCAGCAGAACAGGGGCTGGCAATCAGCCCCAGCATTTT. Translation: CASRTGAGNQPQHF.